What follows are 22 T cell receptor beta chains derived from one specimen sequenced in a study of blood T cells in healthy people across ages (dated by TCRdb to about 2015). Libraries were made using 5' RACE. Sequencing was carried out with an Illumina HiSeq 2500. A second PCR of roughly 7 to 12 cycles was performed with a sample-barcoded 5' primer and a J-beta primer mix. TCRdb applied fastp at Q25 and MiXCR to the public reads, then kept only in-frame beta chains. Merged by CDR3 protein, the rows form single entries marked with the most common genes and DNA. The sample table holds roughly 930,000 distinct CDR3 sequences, of which 45% to 50% were seen once. Of the sample, 10% to 15% is held by the ten largest clones. Sequenced: blood. The receptor set was obtained from a young man in good health.

The chain is built from TRBV30 and TRBJ1-6; D call uncertain. Per germline, CDR1 GTSNPN and CDR2 SVGIG (reference sequence). This CDR3 has 11 amino acids. V shed 5 bases and J shed 6 bases, with 5 bases lying between them. CDR3 coding DNA: TGTGCCTGGTCCGGTAATTCACCCCTCCACTTT. It specifies CAWSGNSPLHF.

This clonotype was recorded many times. CDR3 nucleotide sequence: TGTGCCAGCAGCCAAGATTTAACAGGGCAGTTCTTC. It specifies CASSQDLTGQFF. The chain couples TRBV4-2 to TRBJ2-1, with D perhaps TRBD1 (5 bases). Trimming took 0 bases from V and 12 from J, leaving 9 bases between them. The CDR3 has 12 residues. Looked up from germline, CDR1 is LGHNA and CDR2 is YNFKEQ.

This chain uses TRBV7-2 with TRBJ2-5, with 8 nucleotides matching TRBD2. CDR3 size: 15 residues. J was trimmed by 1 base and V by 5 bases; bases with no gene match: 6. Germline lookup yields CDR1 SGHTA and CDR2 FQGNSA. The CDR3 spells CASSPRAGAQETQYF. CDR3 sequence (DNA): TGTGCCAGCAGCCCTCGAGCGGGAGCCCAAGAGACCCAGTACTTC.

V usage is TRBV20-1 and J usage is TRBJ2-7; 13 nucleotides line up with TRBD2. The CDR3 consists of 14 residues. The J segment lost 4 bases and the V segment lost 6 bases, leaving 6 bases of the junction unmatched. Germline CDR1 is DFQATT and CDR2 is SNEGSKA (reference sequence). This CDR3 is CSAPLAGGPYEQYF. The CDR3 nucleotides are TGCAGTGCGCCACTAGCGGGGGGGCCTTACGAGCAGTACTTC.

The V and J genes are TRBV15 and TRBJ2-1, with TRBD2 matching 7 bases. Germline CDR1 is LNHNV and CDR2 is YYDKDF (reference sequence). V was clipped by 2 bases and J by 8 bases; unmatched bases: 12. The CDR3 consists of 16 residues. The CDR3 DNA reads as TGTGCCACCAGCAGAAACGCTCGCGGGAGCAGCGATGAGCAGTTCTTC. Translating it yields CATSRNARGSSDEQFF.

A few counts support this clonotype. This rearrangement joins TRBV29-1 to TRBJ2-4, with D hard to call. Trimming left V 5 bases short and J 1 base short, with 12 bases between. Germline V gives CDR1 SQVTM, CDR2 ANQGSEA. The CDR3 consists of 14 residues. The CDR3 bases are TGCAGCGTTCTTGGTGGGTCGGCCAAAAACATTCAGTACTTC. The encoded protein is CSVLGGSAKNIQYF.

V is TRBV27 and J is TRBJ1-2; TRBD1 might be the D (5 bases). CDR1 is MNHEY and CDR2 is SMNVEV in the germline V gene (reference sequence). This CDR3 is 14 amino acids long. V was clipped by 3 bases and J by 2 bases, with 10 bases between them. CDR3 in DNA: TGTGCCAGCAGTTTCCGGGGGATGAACTATGGCTACACCTTC. It yields the protein CASSFRGMNYGYTF.

This clonotype turned up a few times. As DNA, the CDR3 is TGCAGTGCTGAAAGCCCCTACTCTGGGGCCAACGTCCTGACTTTC. The encoded protein is CSAESPYSGANVLTF. The J gene is TRBJ2-6, the V gene TRBV20-1; no reliable D call. The V gene lost 5 bases and the J gene lost 0 bases, with 11 bases spanning the gap. CDR3 length: 15 amino acids. Germline CDR1 is DFQATT and CDR2 is SNEGSKA (reference sequence).

This clonotype was recorded only once. The chain uses TRBV5-6 and TRBJ2-6; no firm D call. This CDR3 has 19 amino acids. Germline CDR1 and CDR2: SGHDT and YYEEEE. Between the trimmed V and J ends, which lost 1 base and 1 base, there was a span of 18 bases. Here the CDR3 DNA reads TGTGCCAGCAGCTTGCCCCAGGCGTTGATAGGATCTGGGGCCAACGTCCTGACTTTC. It specifies CASSLPQALIGSGANVLTF.

This chain connects TRBV14 to TRBJ2-4; 8 nucleotides line up with TRBD1. The V and J ends lost 3 bases and 8 bases, in that order; junction bases with no gene match: 12. There are 16 residues in the CDR3. CDR1 is SGHDN, CDR2 FVKESK, per germline. The CDR3 DNA reads as TGTGCCAGCAGCCAGACAGGGGCCCCAATCGCCCACATTCAGTACTTC. This gives the protein CASSQTGAPIAHIQYF.

The genes are TRBV3-1 and TRBJ2-5; the match to TRBD2 covers 12 bases. V was clipped by 1 base and J by 3 bases; unmatched bases: 6. CDR1 is LGHDT, CDR2 YNNKEL, per germline (reference sequence). The length of the CDR3 is 17 residues. CDR3 coding DNA: TGTGCCAGCAGCCAAGGCCGCGCTAGCGGGGGGGAAGAGACCCAGTACTTC. Protein sequence: CASSQGRASGGEETQYF.

This chain joins TRBV20-1 and TRBJ2-3, with 9 positions matching TRBD2. The CDR3 is 16 amino acids. The germline V gene encodes CDR1 DFQATT and CDR2 SNEGSKA (reference sequence). V lost 5 bases to trimming and J lost 4 bases; unmatched junction nucleotides: 13. Here the CDR3 reads CSASQQAGGRADTQYF. For the CDR3, the DNA is TGCAGTGCTTCCCAGCAGGCGGGGGGGCGGGCAGATACGCAGTATTTT.

The chain links TRBV29-1 to TRBJ2-1; 13 nucleotides line up with TRBD2. The CDR3 contains 14 residues. V was clipped by 7 bases and J by 7 bases; unmatched bases: 7. Germline CDR1 and CDR2: SQVTM and ANQGSEA. In nucleotides, the CDR3 is TGCAGCGGGAAACCGGGACTAGCGGGGAATGAGCAGTTCTTC. This gives the protein CSGKPGLAGNEQFF.

The table lists this clonotype with a count of one. With a much larger clone just one base away, this may be a read error. The chain links TRBV5-1 to TRBJ2-7; D is unresolved. Germline CDR1 SGHRS, CDR2 YFSETQ. V was trimmed by 2 bases and J by 7 bases, leaving 19 bases between them. This CDR3 has 15 residues. The CDR3 DNA reads as TGCGCCAGCAGCTTCCCGCCAGCGCCTTACAATGAGCAGTACTTC. This translates into CASSFPPAPYNEQYF.

This chain joins TRBV27 and TRBJ2-7; 8 bases match TRBD1. This CDR3 is 15 amino acids long. V gave up 7 bases and J gave up 5 bases; unmatched junction bases: 13. The germline V gene has CDR1 MNHEY and CDR2 SMNVEV (reference sequence). CDR3: CASTQTGTGLDEQYF. CDR3 DNA: TGTGCCAGCACCCAAACCGGGACAGGTCTCGACGAGCAGTACTTC.

This CDR3 reads CSLAGFTDTQYF. CDR3 coding DNA: TGCAGTCTAGCGGGGTTCACAGATACGCAGTATTTT. The chain joins TRBV20-1 to TRBJ2-3, with 9 bases aligning to TRBD2. The germline V gene encodes CDR1 DFQATT and CDR2 SNEGSKA (reference sequence). V dropped 8 bases and J dropped 2; count of bases not matched to a gene: 2. This CDR3 is 12 amino acids long.

The chain is built from TRBV7-8 and TRBJ1-5; D unclear. This CDR3 comprises 15 residues. V was trimmed by 6 bases and J by 2 bases, leaving 14 bases between them. In germline, CDR1 is SGHVS, CDR2 FQNEAQ. This CDR3 is CASRLEGGGNQPQHF. In nucleotides, the CDR3 is TGTGCCAGCAGATTGGAGGGCGGGGGCAATCAGCCCCAGCATTTT.

The gene calls are TRBV29-1 and TRBJ2-2, with unresolved D. V lost 7 bases to trimming and J lost 0 bases, with 12 bases between them. Germline V gene data show CDR1 as SQVTM and CDR2 as ANQGSEA. The CDR3 is 14 amino acids. The CDR3, as DNA: TGCAGCGCCCGGCCAGGTTCGAACACCGGGGAGCTGTTTTTT. It translates to CSARPGSNTGELFF.

This chain connects TRBV12-3 or TRBV12-4 to TRBJ2-7, with 8 bases identical to TRBD1. The CDR3 is made up of 15 amino acids. V trimming: 6 bases; J trimming: 4 bases; junction bases outside the gene matches: 11. The CDR3 protein is CASSQSGQEEYEQYF. For the CDR3, the DNA is TGTGCCAGCAGCCAGTCGGGACAGGAAGAATACGAGCAGTACTTC.

This clonotype was counted a few times. This chain uses TRBV11-3 with TRBJ1-2, with no clear D. CDR3 size: 13 residues. Germline CDR1 reads SGHNT; CDR2 reads YENEEA. V was cut by 5 bases and J by 7 bases, with 14 bases left in between. In DNA form, the CDR3 reads TGTGCCAGCAGCGTAGCCCGTGGATCTGGCTACACCTTC. It specifies CASSVARGSGYTF. The full variable domain, with the rest looked up from reference TRBV11-3 and TRBJ1-2, is EAGVVQSPRYKIIEKKQPVAFWCNPISGHNTLYWYLQNLGQGPELLIRYENEEAVDDSQLPKDRFSAERLKGVDSTLKIQPAELGDSAVYLCASSVARGSGYTFGSGTRLTVV.

This clonotype showed up just a few times. The chain uses TRBV4-1 and TRBJ2-5, with D perhaps being TRBD1 or TRBD2 (6 bases each). This CDR3 comprises 17 residues. V was shortened by 0 bases and J by 5 bases, with 19 bases between the two germline ends. Looked up from germline, CDR1 is MGHRA and CDR2 is YSYEKL. CDR3 nucleotides: TGCGCCAGCAGCCAAGAGGGGGGCCGGGGGCGCGTGGAGACCCAGTACTTC. As protein: CASSQEGGRGRVETQYF.

Comments on this clonotype: Possible read error: a much larger clone is one base away. The J gene is TRBJ2-4, the V gene TRBV27, with D possibly called TRBD1 or TRBD2 (5 bases each). Germline-derived CDR1 and CDR2 are MNHEY and SMNVEV (reference sequence). This CDR3 has 15 residues. Trimming stripped 3 bases from V and 3 bases from J, with 12 bases between. The CDR3 is CASSLAGSIKNIQYF. The CDR3 DNA reads as TGTGCCAGCAGTTTGGCAGGGAGCATCAAAAACATTCAGTACTTC.